A selection of T cell receptor beta chains follows, all from one sample in a study of shared clonotypes between healthy human individuals. Assay used: immunoSEQ multiplex PCR; TCRdb lists only in-frame clones, some missing. The sample records fewer than 850,000 clones, 90% being singletons. Sequencing was carried out using memory CD8+ T cells from PBMCs. The source of these receptors is a man aged 18 to 29 in good health. Some clones in this sample may be carry-over from other donors' samples. Each CDR3 is given with its conserved first and last residue. The order of the fields is CDR3 DNA, CDR3 protein, V gene, clone size, J gene, D gene. A D gene is named only where the DNA matches it firmly. Size values are once, few and many counts, or a class for expanded clones, and some rows have none.

cdr3_nt: TGTGCCAGCAGCTTAAGGGACAGGGGTCAGTTCTTC
cdr3_aa: CASSLRDRGQFF
v_call: TRBV7-9
clone_size: NA
j_call: TRBJ2-1
d_call: TRBD1

cdr3_nt: TGTGCCAGCTCCCCGGGACGAAGCACAGATACGCAGTATTTT
cdr3_aa: CASSPGRSTDTQYF
v_call: TRBV18
clone_size: NA
j_call: TRBJ2-3
d_call: NA

cdr3_nt: TGTGCCAGCAGCTATGGCGGGAGGGACGAGCAGTACTTC
cdr3_aa: CASSYGGRDEQYF
v_call: TRBV27
clone_size: NA
j_call: TRBJ2-7
d_call: TRBD2

cdr3_nt: TGCGCCAGCAGCCAAGCCCCTACGCAGGCCTCGCTAGATACGCAGTATTTT
cdr3_aa: CASSQAPTQASLDTQYF
v_call: TRBV4-3
clone_size: NA
j_call: TRBJ2-3
d_call: NA

cdr3_nt: TGCGCCAGCAGTGATGCAGGGGCGACTCAGCCCCAGCATTTT
cdr3_aa: CASSDAGATQPQHF
v_call: TRBV10-2
clone_size: NA
j_call: TRBJ1-5
d_call: NA

cdr3_nt: TGTGCCAGCAGCTTAGCGACTAGCGGGAGTTTCAATGAGCAGTTCTTC
cdr3_aa: CASSLATSGSFNEQFF
v_call: TRBV7-6
clone_size: NA
j_call: TRBJ2-1
d_call: TRBD2

cdr3_nt: TGTGCCAGCAGCTTCACTATGGGGGAGGTGAACACTGAAGCTTTCTTT
cdr3_aa: CASSFTMGEVNTEAFF
v_call: TRBV11-3
clone_size: NA
j_call: TRBJ1-1
d_call: NA

cdr3_nt: TGTGCCAGCAGAATAACAGGGTCCTACGAGCAGTACTTC
cdr3_aa: CASRITGSYEQYF
v_call: TRBV28
clone_size: NA
j_call: TRBJ2-7
d_call: NA

cdr3_nt: TGTGCCAGCAGCTTCGGGACGAACACCGGGGAGCTGTTTTTT
cdr3_aa: CASSFGTNTGELFF
v_call: TRBV7-2
clone_size: once
j_call: TRBJ2-2
d_call: NA

cdr3_nt: TGCGCCAGCAGCGGAGCAGGGTGGAAAACCGGGGAGCTGTTTTTT
cdr3_aa: CASSGAGWKTGELFF
v_call: TRBV5-1
clone_size: NA
j_call: TRBJ2-2
d_call: NA

cdr3_nt: TGTGCCAGCGGTTCTAGCGGCCAAGAGACCCAGTACTTC
cdr3_aa: CASGSSGQETQYF
v_call: TRBV9
clone_size: NA
j_call: TRBJ2-5
d_call: TRBD2

cdr3_nt: TGTGCCAGCAGCGTAGAGGTGGGAGCCATCGAGCAGTACTTC
cdr3_aa: CASSVEVGAIEQYF
v_call: TRBV9
clone_size: NA
j_call: TRBJ2-7
d_call: NA

cdr3_nt: TGTGCCAGCTGGGGTGGGACTAGCCCCTACAATGAGCAGTTCTTC
cdr3_aa: CASWGGTSPYNEQFF
v_call: TRBV7-9
clone_size: once
j_call: TRBJ2-1
d_call: TRBD2

cdr3_nt: TGTGCCAGCAGCGACACAGGGGGCGGCGTTACTAATGAAAAACTGTTTTTT
cdr3_aa: CASSDTGGGVTNEKLFF
v_call: TRBV13
clone_size: NA
j_call: TRBJ1-4
d_call: TRBD1

cdr3_nt: TGTGCCAGCAGCTCGACTAGCGGGAGGGCCGCGAACACCGGGGAGCTGTTTTTT
cdr3_aa: CASSSTSGRAANTGELFF
v_call: TRBV13
clone_size: NA
j_call: TRBJ2-2
d_call: TRBD2

cdr3_nt: TGTGCCAGCAGTTTTGGGGAAACGATATATCAGCCCCAGCATTTT
cdr3_aa: CASSFGETIYQPQHF
v_call: TRBV28
clone_size: NA
j_call: TRBJ1-5
d_call: NA

cdr3_nt: TGTGCCAGCAGCGAGGGGTGGAGCACTGAAGCTTTCTTT
cdr3_aa: CASSEGWSTEAFF
v_call: TRBV6-5
clone_size: NA
j_call: TRBJ1-1
d_call: NA

cdr3_nt: TGTGCCAGCAGTCCCCGGGCCACCTACGAGCAGTACTTC
cdr3_aa: CASSPRATYEQYF
v_call: TRBV27
clone_size: NA
j_call: TRBJ2-7
d_call: NA

cdr3_nt: TGTGCCAGCAGTGTGACTAGCCGGATTCAGTACTTC
cdr3_aa: CASSVTSRIQYF
v_call: TRBV28
clone_size: once
j_call: TRBJ2-4
d_call: TRBD2

cdr3_nt: TGTGCCAGCAGCACCGGACAGTCAGGCTACACCTTC
cdr3_aa: CASSTGQSGYTF
v_call: TRBV5-5
clone_size: once
j_call: TRBJ1-2
d_call: NA

cdr3_nt: TGCAGCGTCCTCCCACCAGGGTTCTCTGAAGCTTTCTTT
cdr3_aa: CSVLPPGFSEAFF
v_call: TRBV29-1
clone_size: NA
j_call: TRBJ1-1
d_call: NA

cdr3_nt: TGTGCCAGCAGCCAATACGCAGGGACTGGAAATGGCTACACCTTC
cdr3_aa: CASSQYAGTGNGYTF
v_call: TRBV7-8
clone_size: NA
j_call: TRBJ1-2
d_call: NA

cdr3_nt: TGTGCTAGTGGTTTGCCCAAAATCTCAAATGAGCAGTTCTTC
cdr3_aa: CASGLPKISNEQFF
v_call: TRBV12-5
clone_size: NA
j_call: TRBJ2-1
d_call: NA

cdr3_nt: TGTGCCAGCAGTCCTGGCCGACAGGGGGTTAGGGGCTACACCTTC
cdr3_aa: CASSPGRQGVRGYTF
v_call: TRBV28
clone_size: once
j_call: TRBJ1-2
d_call: TRBD1

cdr3_nt: TGTGCCAGCAGCTCGCACGCCAATGAGCAGTTCTTC
cdr3_aa: CASSSHANEQFF
v_call: TRBV5-4
clone_size: NA
j_call: TRBJ2-1
d_call: NA

cdr3_nt: TGTGCCAGCAGCATTCCACATACCGGGACTTCCCACACCGGGGAGCTGTTTTTT
cdr3_aa: CASSIPHTGTSHTGELFF
v_call: TRBV7-9
clone_size: NA
j_call: TRBJ2-2
d_call: NA